The clone carrying this T cell receptor (beta chain) was recorded a few times. The repertoire was sequenced with immunoSEQ multiplex PCR; TCRdb's copy has only in-frame clones and lacks some. Of 130,000 to 150,000 clones in the sample, roughly 88% were seen once. Germline CDR1 reads MNHEY; CDR2 reads SVGEGT. This CDR3 has 15 amino acids. V was cut by 4 bases and J by 0 bases, with 10 bases left in between. The source of the sample is a study of blood T cell repertoires in COVID-19. This clonotype originated in a woman aged 55-70 years with COVID-19, enrolled during active disease. The chain has TRBV6-2 or TRBV6-3 and TRBJ1-5; D gene ambiguous. The source material was peripheral blood. The CDR3 region has the DNA TGTGCCAGCAGTTCCCTCAGGATTAGCAATCAGCCCCAGCATTTT. This encodes CASSSLRISNQPQHF.